Below, 31 T cell receptor beta chains from the same sample are listed, as sequenced in a study of blood T cell repertoires in COVID-19 (dated by TCRdb to the early 2020s). Libraries came from the immunoSEQ multiplex PCR assay. Not all clones reach the TCRdb copy of this immuneACCESS table, which keeps in-frame sequences only. Checked studies attribute under half of the gap to unresolved V genes and leave the rest unexplained. This sample gives 150,000 or so clones in total; roughly nine tenths of them show up just once. The biggest ten clones account for approximately 3.7% of the sample. The sample was PBMCs or T cells enriched from blood (not recorded which). The receptors derive from a woman aged 40 to 55 who had been exposed to COVID-19.

V gene TRBV7-8 combines with J gene TRBJ1-5, with a tentative D call TRBD1 (6 bases). The germline V and J ends were trimmed by 5 bases and 7 bases, with 12 bases remaining between them. The CDR3 contains 13 residues. CDR1 SGHVS and CDR2 FQNEAQ come from the germline V gene. For the CDR3, the DNA is TGTGCCAGCAGCCTAGGGGGGGGGCAGCCCCAGCATTTT. Amino acid sequence: CASSLGGGQPQHF.

This sequence joins TRBV6-2 or TRBV6-3 and TRBJ2-6; perhaps TRBD2 as D (6 bases). Germline CDR1 MNHEY, CDR2 SVGEGT. The CDR3 extends over 16 amino acids. V was clipped by 3 bases and J by 2 bases, with 11 bases between them. The CDR3 spells CASSYSGVTGANVLTF. The CDR3 bases are TGTGCCAGCAGTTATTCGGGAGTAACTGGGGCCAACGTCCTGACTTTC.

V gene TRBV27 combines with J gene TRBJ2-2, with 7 bases identical to TRBD1. This CDR3 spans 15 amino acids. Per the germline V gene, CDR1 is MNHEY and CDR2 is SMNVEV (reference sequence). V shed 0 bases, J shed 4 bases, and the junction held 2 bases outside the gene matches. The CDR3 region has the DNA TGTGCCAGCAGTTTATCGTACAGGGGCACCGGGGAGCTGTTTTTT. Its translation: CASSLSYRGTGELFF.

CDR3 amino acids: CASSSGDAGIVHYGYTF. DNA of the CDR3: TGTGCCAGCAGCTCGGGGGATGCGGGGATAGTCCACTATGGCTACACCTTC. The rearrangement uses TRBV5-5 and TRBJ1-2, with D possibly TRBD1 on 5 matching bases. The CDR3 loop spans 17 amino acids. Germline V gene lookup returns CDR1 SGHKS and CDR2 YYEKEE (reference sequence). V was pared by 3 bases and J by 3 bases, with 21 bases between.

This CDR3 reads CASSKTPGRTPSGGRNEQFF. In nucleotides, the CDR3 is TGTGCCAGCAGCAAAACCCCTGGGCGGACCCCTAGCGGGGGGAGGAATGAGCAGTTCTTC. The chain joins TRBV21-1 to TRBJ2-1; the table's D call, TRBD2, was not checked against the DNA. TRBV21-1 is assigned pseudogene status. The length of the CDR3 is 20 residues.

This clone was seen just once. The chain carries TRBV7-2 and TRBJ2-5, with D possibly matching TRBD1 (5 bases). V was cut by 6 bases and J by 4 bases, with 24 bases left in between. CDR3 size: 17 residues. Germline CDR1 SGHTA, CDR2 FQGNSA. This CDR3 is CASSSLEGVNLRETQYF. The CDR3, as DNA: TGTGCCAGCAGTTCCCTCGAAGGGGTAAATCTTCGAGAGACCCAGTACTTC.

The genes are TRBV7-9 and TRBJ1-1, with a weak D call TRBD1 (6 bases). Germline V gene data show CDR1 as SEHNR and CDR2 as FQNEAQ (reference sequence). The CDR3 contains 12 residues. V shed 5 bases and J shed 6 bases, with 10 bases lying between them. CDR3 sequence (DNA): TGTGCCAGCAGCCACAACAGGGCTGAAGCTTTCTTT. Translating gives CASSHNRAEAFF.

The chain is built from TRBV28 and TRBJ2-6; TRBD1 agrees at 9 bases. V trimming: 5 bases; J trimming: 0 bases; junction bases outside the gene matches: 5. This CDR3 is built from 17 residues. Germline V lookup: CDR1 MDHEN, CDR2 SYDVKM. CDR3 amino acids: CASSGDRGASGANVLTF. CDR3 sequence (DNA): TGTGCCAGCAGTGGAGACAGGGGGGCCTCTGGGGCCAACGTCCTGACTTTC.

The rearrangement links TRBV12-5 to TRBJ2-1; TRBD2 is a possible D gene (6 bases). The CDR3 totals 15 residues. CDR1 LGHNT and CDR2 FRNRAP come from the germline V gene. V was pared by 8 bases and J by 5 bases, with 19 bases between. CDR3 sequence (DNA): TGTGCTAGTCTCAGAGAGGGAGGTCTTCACAATGAGCAGTTCTTC. Protein product: CASLREGGLHNEQFF.

This chain connects TRBV9 to TRBJ1-3; D unclear. The CDR3 runs to 15 residues. Germline values: CDR1 SGDLS, CDR2 YYNGEE. Trimming took off 4 bases at V and 0 bases at J, with 11 bases between the two ends. DNA of the CDR3: TGTGCCAGCAGCAACAGCCTGAGCTCTGGAAACACCATATATTTT. This encodes CASSNSLSSGNTIYF.

The chain joins TRBV18 to TRBJ1-4; D gene unclear. The germline V and J ends were trimmed by 6 bases and 8 bases, with 13 bases remaining between them. The CDR3 extends over 13 amino acids. In germline, CDR1 is KGHSH, CDR2 LQKENI. The CDR3 DNA reads TGTGCCAGCTCTGTGGGCCCTTGGGAAAAACTGTTTTTT. This codes for CASSVGPWEKLFF.

The J gene is TRBJ1-3, the V gene TRBV3-1 (or the pseudogene TRBV3-2); tentative D call: TRBD1 (6 bases). Germline V gene data show CDR1 as LGHDT and CDR2 as YNNKEL (reference sequence). The CDR3 is 15 residues long. The ends were cut back, 1 base at V and 2 bases at J, with 9 bases in the middle. CDR3 protein: CASSQGYRAGNTIYF. DNA of the CDR3: TGTGCCAGCAGCCAAGGGTACAGGGCTGGAAACACCATATATTTT.

J is TRBJ2-7 and V is TRBV7-2, with 10 bases matching TRBD2. Per germline, CDR1 SGHTA and CDR2 FQGNSA. CDR3 size: 16 residues. The J segment lost 2 bases and the V segment lost 5 bases, leaving 9 bases of the junction unmatched. The CDR3 region is CASSARASGGPYEQYF. The CDR3 coding sequence is TGTGCCAGCAGCGCCCGGGCTAGCGGGGGACCCTACGAGCAGTACTTC.

This clone occurred once. The chain combines TRBV18 with TRBJ1-2; tentative D call: TRBD1 (6 bases). Trimming shortened V by 2 bases and J by 7 bases, and 11 bases separated the two germline ends. Germline CDR1 is KGHSH and CDR2 is LQKENI. The CDR3 covers 13 residues. The CDR3 sequence: CASSPSQGFGYTF. The CDR3 region has the DNA TGTGCCAGCTCACCAAGCCAGGGGTTTGGCTACACCTTC.

The CDR3 region has the DNA TGCAGTGCCGACGTGGAGTATGGCTACACCTTC. It specifies CSADVEYGYTF. V usage is TRBV29-1 and J usage is TRBJ1-2; D uncertain. CDR1 and CDR2 (germline): SQVTM, ANQGSEA. This CDR3 has 11 amino acids.

The rearrangement uses TRBV28 and TRBJ1-4; D gene uncertain. The V end was cut by 4 bases, the J end by 5 bases, with 2 bases between. Germline V gene lookup returns CDR1 MDHEN and CDR2 SYDVKM. The CDR3 totals 11 residues. Here the CDR3 DNA reads TGTGCCAGCAGTTCAAATGAAAAACTGTTTTTT. Translation gives CASSSNEKLFF.

This chain connects TRBV21-1 to TRBJ2-5; the table's TRBD1 call for D was not verified on the DNA. TRBV21-1 is a pseudogene segment. The CDR3 loop spans 19 amino acids. The CDR3 sequence is CASSKEVPGQAPRRETQYF. DNA for the CDR3: TGTGCCAGCAGCAAAGAAGTTCCGGGACAGGCACCCAGGCGAGAGACCCAGTACTTC.

The V gene is TRBV29-1, the J gene TRBJ1-2; the D is unclear. This CDR3 contains 13 residues. Germline assignment: CDR1 SQVTM and CDR2 ANQGSEA. The V end lost 6 bases, the J end lost 3 bases, and 14 bases lay between the germline ends. Here the CDR3 reads CSVPRVKDYGYTF. The CDR3 DNA follows: TGCAGCGTACCTCGGGTAAAGGACTATGGCTACACCTTC. Complete variable domain (other parts from reference TRBV29-1 and TRBJ1-2): SAVISQKPSRDICQRGTSLTIQCQVDSQVTMMFWYRQQPGQSLTLIATANQGSEATYESGFVIDKFPISRPNLTFSTLTVSNMSPEDSSIYLCSVPRVKDYGYTFGSGTRLTVV.

The chain links TRBV2 to TRBJ1-5, with D uncertain. The germline gives CDR1 SNHLY, CDR2 FYNNEI. V shed 4 bases and J shed 4 bases, with 5 bases lying between them. The CDR3 spans 12 residues. CDR3 protein: CASSAINQPQHF. The CDR3 nucleotides read TGTGCCAGCAGTGCTATAAATCAGCCCCAGCATTTT.

The CDR3 reads CASSQGRVGVYGYTF. In nucleotides, the CDR3 is TGCGCCAGCAGCCAAGGCCGGGTCGGGGTCTATGGCTACACCTTC. The chain recombines TRBV4-3 with TRBJ1-2; D is unresolved. The CDR3 totals 15 residues. Trimming stripped 1 base from V and 4 bases from J, with 13 bases between. Germline values: CDR1 LGHNA, CDR2 YSLEER.

The chain has TRBV10-1 and TRBJ2-3; TRBD1 aligns across 8 bases. CDR3 length equals 14 residues. The V gene's germline CDR1 is WNHNN and CDR2 SYGVQD (reference sequence). V lost 5 bases, J lost 9 bases, and 10 bases stayed unmatched. CDR3 sequence: CASSQGAGSGTQYF. The CDR3 DNA is TGCGCCAGCAGTCAGGGGGCGGGTAGCGGCACGCAGTATTTT.

The chain employs TRBV19 and TRBJ2-5; TRBD1 matches at 7 bases. Per the germline V gene, CDR1 is LNHDA and CDR2 is SQIVND (reference sequence). Trimming removed 4 bases from V and 1 base from J; junction bases left unmatched: 3. This CDR3 is 14 amino acids long. The CDR3 loop is CASSKDRVQETQYF. The CDR3 DNA reads TGTGCCAGTAGTAAAGACAGGGTCCAAGAGACCCAGTACTTC.

V is TRBV29-1 and J is TRBJ2-5; possibly TRBD1 for D (5 bases). Germline CDR1 is SQVTM and CDR2 is ANQGSEA. The CDR3 length is 12 residues. V dropped 4 bases and J dropped 4 bases, with 10 bases sitting between them. The CDR3 loop reads CSVGGMGETQYF. The CDR3 nucleotides are TGCAGCGTTGGGGGCATGGGAGAGACCCAGTACTTC.

The genes are TRBV6-1 and TRBJ1-2; 8 bases are shared with TRBD1. The CDR3 runs to 15 residues. Germline V gene sequence: CDR1 MNHNS, CDR2 SASEGT. J was trimmed by 4 bases and V by 1 base; bases with no gene match: 5. The CDR3 spells CASSEDRGAGYGYTF. The CDR3 bases are TGTGCCAGCAGTGAAGACAGGGGGGCGGGCTATGGCTACACCTTC.

J is TRBJ2-5 and V is TRBV3-1 (or the pseudogene TRBV3-2); TRBD1 is a possible D gene (5 bases). With 3 bases removed from V and 4 bases from J, the gap between germline ends came to 15 bases. The CDR3 runs 15 residues. Germline V gene lookup returns CDR1 LGHDT and CDR2 YNNKEL (reference sequence). Here the CDR3 DNA reads TGTGCCAGCAGCCAGCTCAGGGTTTTGCGAGAGACCCAGTACTTC. Translation: CASSQLRVLRETQYF.

This clone showed up just a few times. V is TRBV19 and J is TRBJ1-4; D is uncertain. Germline V gene sequence: CDR1 LNHDA, CDR2 SQIVND (reference sequence). V dropped 6 bases and J dropped 7 bases, with 15 bases sitting between them. CDR3 length equals 14 residues. For the CDR3, the DNA is TGTGCCAGTAGGGCCGGGTCGGGTGGTGAAAAACTGTTTTTT. Amino acids: CASRAGSGGEKLFF.

The rearrangement uses TRBV10-3 and TRBJ1-2, with a tentative D call TRBD1 (5 bases). Per the germline V gene, CDR1 is ENHRY and CDR2 is SYGVKD. V was shortened by 7 bases and J by 2 bases, with 14 bases between the two germline ends. The CDR3 has 14 residues. The CDR3 nucleotides are TGTGCCATCACCCCCAGCCGGGGGAACTATGGCTACACCTTC. Encoded protein: CAITPSRGNYGYTF.

The V call is TRBV5-5, the J call TRBJ1-2; TRBD1 agrees at 7 bases. CDR3 length: 14 residues. The germline V gene encodes CDR1 SGHKS and CDR2 YYEKEE (reference sequence). Losses at the gene ends were 4 bases for V and 0 bases for J; bases not matched to a gene: 3. The CDR3 spells CASSPGGTNYGYTF. For the CDR3, the DNA is TGTGCCAGCAGCCCAGGGGGGACTAACTATGGCTACACCTTC.

The chain has TRBV5-1 and TRBJ1-3; D may be TRBD1 (5 bases). CDR1 SGHRS and CDR2 YFSETQ come from the germline V gene. V dropped 2 bases and J dropped 0 bases, with 12 bases sitting between them. The CDR3 has 16 residues. This chain's CDR3 is CASSFSSTDSGNTIYF. In DNA form, the CDR3 reads TGCGCCAGCAGCTTTAGTTCGACAGACTCTGGAAACACCATATATTTT.

The rearrangement links TRBV3-1 (or the pseudogene TRBV3-2) to TRBJ2-5; TRBD2 aligns across 9 bases. The CDR3 has 15 residues. J gave up 5 bases and V 4 bases, and 8 bases lay outside the gene matches. CDR1 is LGHDT and CDR2 is YNNKEL in the germline V gene (reference sequence). The CDR3 nucleotides read TGTGCCAGCAGCCCCTGGCGGGGGGGGAGGGAGACCCAGTACTTC. Its protein product is CASSPWRGGRETQYF.

The chain joins TRBV6-6 to TRBJ2-3, with 13 bases fitting TRBD2. There are 16 residues in the CDR3. Germline V gene lookup returns CDR1 MNHNY and CDR2 SVGAGI (reference sequence). The junction had 5 bases not matched to a gene; V was cut back by 6 bases and J by 2 bases. CDR3: CASSLGLAGHTDTQYF. The CDR3 DNA sequence: TGTGCCAGCAGCCTGGGACTAGCGGGACACACAGATACGCAGTATTTT.